This TCR beta chain was sequenced in a study of cytomegalovirus exposure and HLA in healthy donors. Broader study findings: TCR beta V- and J-gene trimming was later associated with a missense DCLRE1C variant. Accurate HLA-A and HLA-B prediction from TCR beta sequences was reported for most subjects.

A word on this clone: As yet, its antigen is unknown.

The PCR employed 60 Vbeta primers together with 13 Jbeta primers. TCRdb's copy holds only in-frame clones and misses some; the assay was immunoSEQ multiplex PCR. The table has almost 200,000 clones, around 80% seen once; the top ten hold around 4.3%. The J segment lost 5 bases and the V segment lost 6 bases, leaving 17 bases of the junction unmatched. The CDR3 is made up of 17 amino acids. Germline CDR1 MRHNA, CDR2 SNTAGT. This TCR derives from a woman aged 30 to 39 in good health and CMV-seropositive. V gene TRBV6-4 combines with J gene TRBJ2-5; 8 nucleotides align to TRBD1. Sequences were obtained from PBMCs. The CDR3 here is CASSLINQDRVVETQYF. CDR3 DNA sequence: TGTGCCAGCAGCCTAATTAATCAGGACAGGGTCGTGGAGACCCAGTACTTC.